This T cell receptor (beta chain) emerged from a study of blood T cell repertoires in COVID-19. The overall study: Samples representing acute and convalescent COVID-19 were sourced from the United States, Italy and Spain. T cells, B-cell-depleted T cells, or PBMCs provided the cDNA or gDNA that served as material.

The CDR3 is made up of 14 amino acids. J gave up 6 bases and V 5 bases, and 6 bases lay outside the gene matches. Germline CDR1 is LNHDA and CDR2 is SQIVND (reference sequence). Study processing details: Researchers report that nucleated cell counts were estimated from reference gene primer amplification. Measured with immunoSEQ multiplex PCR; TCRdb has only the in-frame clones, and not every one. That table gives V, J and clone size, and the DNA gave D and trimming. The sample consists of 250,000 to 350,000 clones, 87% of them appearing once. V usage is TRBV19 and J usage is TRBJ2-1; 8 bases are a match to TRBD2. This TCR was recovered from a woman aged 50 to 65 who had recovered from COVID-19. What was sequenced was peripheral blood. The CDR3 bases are TGTGCCAGTAGTCAACAGACTAGCGTCAATGAGCAGTTCTTC. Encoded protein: CASSQQTSVNEQFF.